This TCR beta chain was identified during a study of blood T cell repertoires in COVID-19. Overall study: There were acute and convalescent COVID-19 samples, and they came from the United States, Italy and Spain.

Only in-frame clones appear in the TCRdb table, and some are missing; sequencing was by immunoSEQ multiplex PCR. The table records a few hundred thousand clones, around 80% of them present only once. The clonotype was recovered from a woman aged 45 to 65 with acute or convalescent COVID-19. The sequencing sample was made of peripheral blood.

The CDR3 region has the DNA TGCAGTGGAAGCCGGGACTCCCGAGGAGAGACCCAGTACTTC. Protein product: CSGSRDSRGETQYF. This chain links TRBV29-1 with TRBJ2-5; D possibly corresponds to TRBD2 (6 bases). CDR1 is SQVTM, CDR2 ANQGSEA, per germline. This CDR3 contains 14 residues.